This TCR beta chain was sequenced for a study of blood T cell repertoires in COVID-19. Study in general: Spain, Italy and the United States supplied samples that represented acute and convalescent COVID-19. The analysed material was cDNA or gDNA that came from T cells, B-cell-depleted T cells, or PBMCs.

In the original processing: Counts of nucleated cells, estimated from reference gene primer amplification, were obtained. Using immunoSEQ multiplex PCR, the repertoire was profiled, and TCRdb retains in-frame clones only, with some absent. V and J calls and clone size are those listed in that table; D and trimming were worked out from the DNA. The data contain more than 200,000 clones, over 70% of them singletons. Germline assignment: CDR1 LGHDT and CDR2 YNNKEL (reference sequence). V gave up 4 bases and J gave up 0 bases, with 9 bases separating them. This CDR3 is 15 amino acids long. This receptor was identified in a man in his forties with acute or convalescent COVID-19. The chain links TRBV3-1 (or the pseudogene TRBV3-2) to TRBJ2-2; a possible D gene is TRBD2 (5 bases). The sequenced sample was peripheral blood. This CDR3 reads CASSPDLTNTGELFF. CDR3 nucleotide sequence: TGTGCCAGCAGCCCGGACTTGACGAACACCGGGGAGCTGTTTTTT.